A selection of T cell receptor beta chains follows, all from one sample in a study of blood T cell repertoires in COVID-19. Only in-frame clones appear in the TCRdb table, and some are missing; sequencing was by immunoSEQ multiplex PCR. The sample has roughly 340,000 clones, about 90% seen once; the top ten hold roughly 3.3%. The sequenced sample consisted of peripheral blood. The source is a young woman who had recovered from COVID-19. The CDR3 runs from the conserved cysteine through the conserved F or W. Fields, in order: clone size, V gene, D gene, J gene, CDR3 DNA, CDR3 protein. The D gene is left open where the match is weak. Only some rows state a clone size, as once, few, many or a class for expanded clones.

size: .
V: TRBV11-3
D: TRBD1
J: TRBJ2-1
DNA: TGTGCCAGCAGCCGGAGAGCAGGGGGATACAATGAGCAGTTCTTC
CDR3: CASSRRAGGYNEQFF

size: .
V: TRBV25-1
D: .
J: TRBJ1-1
DNA: TGTGCCAGCAGTGAACTTTCACGGGGATCTGGGTCTGAAGCTTTCTTT
CDR3: CASSELSRGSGSEAFF

size: .
V: TRBV5-1
D: .
J: TRBJ2-3
DNA: TGCGCCAGCAGCTTAGAACTGCGCACAGATACGCAGTATTTT
CDR3: CASSLELRTDTQYF

size: .
V: TRBV7-2
D: TRBD2
J: TRBJ2-3
DNA: TGTGCCAGCAGCGGACTAGCGGAACTTAGCACAGATACGCAGTATTTT
CDR3: CASSGLAELSTDTQYF

size: .
V: TRBV18
D: .
J: TRBJ2-5
DNA: TGTGCCAGCTCACCACCGACAGTTCAAGAGACCCAGTACTTC
CDR3: CASSPPTVQETQYF

size: .
V: TRBV7-2
D: .
J: TRBJ1-2
DNA: TGTGCCAGCAGCCTGAGGTTCTCAAACAATGGCTACACCTTC
CDR3: CASSLRFSNNGYTF

size: .
V: TRBV6-1
D: TRBD1
J: TRBJ1-5
DNA: TGTGCCAGCAGTGAATACAGGGGACGAGTGGGGCAGCCCCAGCATTTT
CDR3: CASSEYRGRVGQPQHF

size: .
V: TRBV28
D: TRBD2
J: TRBJ2-1
DNA: TGTGCCAGCAGTTTATCTTCTAGCGGATTTGTGTGGCAGTTCTTC
CDR3: CASSLSSSGFVWQFF

size: .
V: TRBV29-1
D: .
J: TRBJ1-1
DNA: TGCAGCACGGGGACGGCGGCCATGAACACTGAAGCTTTCTTT
CDR3: CSTGTAAMNTEAFF

size: .
V: TRBV30
D: .
J: TRBJ2-5
DNA: TGTGCCTGGAGTAACTACCGCCGGACCCAGTACTTC
CDR3: CAWSNYRRTQYF

size: .
V: TRBV7-9
D: TRBD1
J: TRBJ2-2
DNA: TGTGCCAGCAGCAAGACAGGGGGCACCGGGGAGCTGTTTTTT
CDR3: CASSKTGGTGELFF

size: .
V: TRBV7-9
D: .
J: TRBJ2-1
DNA: TGTGCCAGCCAGCCAGGTGGGGGGACTCCCTACAATGAGCAGTTCTTC
CDR3: CASQPGGGTPYNEQFF

size: once
V: TRBV5-1
D: TRBD2
J: TRBJ2-6
DNA: TGCGCCAGCAGCTCCCCGGAGGGGCTAGCGGACCGCTCTGGGGCCAACGTCCTGACTTTC
CDR3: CASSSPEGLADRSGANVLTF

size: .
V: TRBV12-3/TRBV12-4
D: .
J: TRBJ2-2
DNA: TGTGCCAGCAGTTTACTTCCCGGGGAGCTGTTTTTT
CDR3: CASSLLPGELFF

size: .
V: TRBV6-2/TRBV6-3
D: TRBD2
J: TRBJ2-1
DNA: TGTGCCAGCAGTTACGGACTAGCGGGAAATGAGCAGTTCTTC
CDR3: CASSYGLAGNEQFF

size: .
V: TRBV6-4
D: .
J: TRBJ1-1
DNA: TGTGCCAGCAGTGAACTGAGGAACACTGAAGCTTTCTTT
CDR3: CASSELRNTEAFF

size: .
V: TRBV10-1
D: .
J: TRBJ2-3
DNA: TGCGCCAGCAGTGATAGCGGCACAGATACGCAGTATTTT
CDR3: CASSDSGTDTQYF

size: .
V: TRBV5-6
D: .
J: TRBJ1-1
DNA: TGTGCCAGCAGCTTAGTGGGCTTGGACACTGAAGCTTTCTTT
CDR3: CASSLVGLDTEAFF

size: once
V: TRBV12-3/TRBV12-4
D: .
J: TRBJ1-5
DNA: TGTGCCAGCAGCTGGTCGGAGGGTCAGCCCCAGCATTTT
CDR3: CASSWSEGQPQHF

size: .
V: TRBV29-1
D: TRBD1
J: TRBJ2-1
DNA: TGCAGCGTTGAAGGACAGGGGGTTAACAATGAGCAGTTCTTC
CDR3: CSVEGQGVNNEQFF

size: .
V: TRBV6-5
D: TRBD2
J: TRBJ2-2
DNA: TGTGCCAGCAGTTATTCCAGCGGGGCGGGGACCGGGGAGCTGTTTTTT
CDR3: CASSYSSGAGTGELFF

size: .
V: TRBV5-1
D: TRBD2
J: TRBJ2-1
DNA: TGCGCCAGCAGCTCCCTGGAGCGGGAGGGCTACAATGAGCAGTTCTTC
CDR3: CASSSLEREGYNEQFF

size: .
V: TRBV18
D: .
J: TRBJ2-5
DNA: TGTGCCAGCTCACCACCGCACGGGAGAGAGACCCAGTACTTC
CDR3: CASSPPHGRETQYF

size: .
V: TRBV7-8
D: .
J: TRBJ1-3
DNA: TGTGCCAGCAGCCTGACGAGGCTGGGAAACACCATATATTTT
CDR3: CASSLTRLGNTIYF

size: .
V: TRBV5-6
D: TRBD1
J: TRBJ1-2
DNA: TGTGCCAGCAGCTTGGGGACAGGGTTTCATGGCTACACCTTC
CDR3: CASSLGTGFHGYTF

size: .
V: TRBV30
D: TRBD1
J: TRBJ1-2
DNA: TGTGCCTGGAAACGGACAGGGGCCTATCATGACTACACCTTC
CDR3: CAWKRTGAYHDYTF

size: .
V: TRBV2
D: TRBD2
J: TRBJ2-5
DNA: TGTGCCAGCAGGGGACTAGCTAGGGAGACCCAGTACTTC
CDR3: CASRGLARETQYF

size: few
V: TRBV6-2/TRBV6-3
D: .
J: TRBJ1-2
DNA: TGTGCCAGCAGTTACGGGACACCCTATGGCTACACCTTC
CDR3: CASSYGTPYGYTF

size: .
V: TRBV14
D: .
J: TRBJ1-2
DNA: TGTGCCAGCAGCCCGAGCCGACAGGCCCACTATGGCTACACCTTC
CDR3: CASSPSRQAHYGYTF

size: once
V: TRBV11-2
D: .
J: TRBJ2-3
DNA: TGTGCCAGCAGCTTATTCGGGTCCGGCGGGACCAACGGGGATACGCAGTATTTT
CDR3: CASSLFGSGGTNGDTQYF

size: .
V: TRBV7-2
D: TRBD1
J: TRBJ1-5
DNA: TGTGCCAGCAGCTCGGGACAGGCGGGCAATCAGCCCCAGCATTTT
CDR3: CASSSGQAGNQPQHF

size: .
V: TRBV30
D: .
J: TRBJ1-3
DNA: TGTGCCTGGGAGATTTGGGCAGCAGACACCATATATTTT
CDR3: CAWEIWAADTIYF

size: .
V: TRBV7-8
D: .
J: TRBJ2-1
DNA: TGTGCCAGCAGCTCCCGGGACACCTACAATGAGCAGTTCTTC
CDR3: CASSSRDTYNEQFF

size: .
V: TRBV18
D: TRBD2
J: TRBJ2-1
DNA: TGTGCCAGCTCACCAAATCCGGGACTAGCGAATGAGCAGTTCTTC
CDR3: CASSPNPGLANEQFF

size: .
V: TRBV4-3
D: .
J: TRBJ1-5
DNA: TGCGCCAGCAGCCAAGGGGCAGGATGGGAGGGCAATCAGCCCCAGCATTTT
CDR3: CASSQGAGWEGNQPQHF

size: .
V: TRBV4-3
D: .
J: TRBJ2-4
DNA: TGCGCCAGCAGCCAAGAGTTTAGGGAGGCAAACATTCAGTACTTC
CDR3: CASSQEFREANIQYF

size: .
V: TRBV5-1
D: .
J: TRBJ1-2
DNA: TGCGCCAGCAGCTTGGGGTCAGGGGAAGGCGGCTACACCTTC
CDR3: CASSLGSGEGGYTF

size: .
V: TRBV6-2/TRBV6-3
D: TRBD1
J: TRBJ2-1
DNA: TGTGCCAGCAGTTTCGACAGGGTAATATTCAATGAGCAGTTCTTC
CDR3: CASSFDRVIFNEQFF

size: .
V: TRBV2
D: TRBD1
J: TRBJ1-2
DNA: TGTGCCAGCAGCCGTCTAATGACAGGGGGATATGGCTACACCTTC
CDR3: CASSRLMTGGYGYTF

size: .
V: TRBV19
D: TRBD1
J: TRBJ1-3
DNA: TGTGCCAGTAGTATGAACAGGGGATTCCCTGGAAACACCATATATTTT
CDR3: CASSMNRGFPGNTIYF

size: .
V: TRBV5-8
D: .
J: TRBJ1-5
DNA: TGTGCCAGCAGCTTGGGGAGGGCTTTCGGGCAGCCCCAGCATTTT
CDR3: CASSLGRAFGQPQHF

size: .
V: TRBV6-2/TRBV6-3
D: TRBD1
J: TRBJ1-4
DNA: TGTGCCAGCAGCCCTATACCGGGACAGTCTTTTGAAAAACTGTTTTTT
CDR3: CASSPIPGQSFEKLFF

size: .
V: TRBV7-9
D: TRBD1
J: TRBJ1-1
DNA: TGTGCCAGCAGCTTGGAGGGGGCGGACACTGAAGCTTTCTTT
CDR3: CASSLEGADTEAFF